The 4 T cell receptor beta chains below were found in one sample sequenced in a study of Ad26.COV2.S vaccination and SARS-CoV-2 variants. Libraries were prepared by immunoSEQ multiplex PCR; TCRdb keeps only in-frame clonotypes and omits some of them. Found here are about 420,000 clones, roughly 90% of them singletons; the top ten hold around 3.6%. Noted treatment: 15 to 20 received Ad26.COV2.S at low or high dose, single or two shots; about 5 received placebo; per-sample allocation not given. Each sample was drawn 63 days after the first injection (of vaccine or placebo). This sample comprised peripheral blood, obtained in a trial of Ad26.COV2.S vaccine versus placebo. The source of these receptors is a person aged 18-65 years who received the Ad26.COV2.S COVID-19 vaccine or a placebo.

This clone was seen a single time. CDR3: CASSRGGRPVDEQFF. The CDR3 nucleotides read TGTGCCAGCAGTCGCGGGGGCCGCCCGGTAGATGAGCAGTTCTTC. V and J are TRBV9 and TRBJ2-1; possible D gene TRBD2, 7 bases. V lost 5 bases, J lost 8 bases, and 20 bases lay in between. The CDR3 spans 15 residues. CDR1 SGDLS and CDR2 YYNGEE come from the germline V gene.

This chain links TRBV7-9 with TRBJ2-5; 9 bases agree with TRBD1. CDR3 size: 15 residues. The J segment lost 4 bases and the V segment lost 4 bases, leaving 7 bases of the junction unmatched. Germline CDR1 SEHNR, CDR2 FQNEAQ (reference sequence). This CDR3 reads CASSSITGGGETQYF. CDR3 sequence (DNA): TGTGCCAGCAGCTCCATAACAGGGGGCGGAGAGACCCAGTACTTC.

This chain links TRBV3-1 (or the pseudogene TRBV3-2) with TRBJ2-5, with D tentatively TRBD1 (5 bases). The CDR3 is 15 residues long. V was cut by 3 bases and J by 1 base, with 12 bases left in between. CDR1 LGHDT and CDR2 YNNKEL come from the germline V gene (reference sequence). CDR3 coding DNA: TGTGCCAGCAGCCAGAGGCTGGGGCCCCAAGAGACCCAGTACTTC. This codes for CASSQRLGPQETQYF.

This chain's CDR3 is CASSTQTTNEKLFF. CDR3 nucleotide sequence: TGTGCCAGTAGTACACAGACAACTAATGAAAAACTGTTTTTT. The chain has TRBV19 and TRBJ1-4, with D unresolved. The CDR3 totals 14 residues. V dropped 4 bases and J dropped 0 bases, with 6 bases sitting between them. Germline CDR1 reads LNHDA; CDR2 reads SQIVND (reference sequence).